These 8 T cell receptor beta chains came from one sample sequenced in a study of T cells in localized non-small cell lung cancer. Data came from immunoSEQ multiplex PCR; TCRdb stores just in-frame clones and leaves some out. The sample consists of several thousand clones, just over 90% of them appearing once. Source: peripheral blood mononuclear cells, taken before any cancer treatment. These receptors all stem from a male donor at least 60 years old with stage II lung adenocarcinoma.

This chain joins TRBV4-2 and TRBJ1-6; TRBD1 is a possible D gene (5 bases). From germline, CDR1 is LGHNA and CDR2 YNFKEQ. The length of the CDR3 is 14 residues. V was shortened by 4 bases and J by 5 bases, with 9 bases between the two germline ends. The CDR3 DNA sequence: TGTGCCAGCAGCCCTAGGGACGATAATTCACCCCTCCACTTT. This gives the protein CASSPRDDNSPLHF.

J is TRBJ1-1 and V is TRBV6-5; TRBD1 agrees at 12 bases. The germline CDR1 and CDR2 sequences are MNHEY and SVGAGI. This CDR3 has 14 amino acids. The junction had 7 bases not matched to a gene; V was cut back by 4 bases and J by 10 bases. The CDR3 spells CASSFSGQGARAFF. In DNA form, the CDR3 reads TGTGCCAGCAGTTTTTCGGGACAGGGGGCGAGAGCTTTCTTT.

This clone was counted once. The CDR3 bases are TGTGCCAGCAGCTCGTCGACTAGCGGGGTCAATGAGCAGTTCTTC. Amino acids: CASSSSTSGVNEQFF. The chain employs TRBV7-3 and TRBJ2-1; 11 bases are a match to TRBD2. The germline CDR1 and CDR2 sequences are SGHTA and FQGTGA. The V segment lost 4 bases and the J segment 6 bases; nucleotides outside the gene matches: 5. The CDR3 has 15 residues. Full variable domain (outside the CDR3, taken from reference TRBV7-3 and TRBJ2-1): GAGVSQTPSNKVTEKGKYVELRCDPISGHTALYWYRQSLGQGPEFLIYFQGTGAADDSGLPNDRFFAVRPEGSVSTLKIQRTERGDSAVYLCASSSSTSGVNEQFFGPGTRLTVL.

This rearrangement joins TRBV29-1 to TRBJ1-2, with a weak D call TRBD1 (5 bases). The germline V and J ends were trimmed by 4 bases and 1 base, with 10 bases remaining between them. CDR3 length: 13 amino acids. CDR1 SQVTM and CDR2 ANQGSEA come from the germline V gene. CDR3: CSVGGSLNYGYTF. In DNA, the CDR3 is TGCAGCGTTGGGGGCAGCCTTAACTATGGCTACACCTTC. The complete variable domain, with remaining parts taken from reference TRBV29-1 and TRBJ1-2, reads SAVISQKPSRDICQRGTSLTIQCQVDSQVTMMFWYRQQPGQSLTLIATANQGSEATYESGFVIDKFPISRPNLTFSTLTVSNMSPEDSSIYLCSVGGSLNYGYTFGSGTRLTVV.

This clone has only one observation. Germline and junction disagree at one end, which may indicate a read error. The chain has TRBV18 and TRBJ1-1, with no clear D. The CDR3 runs to 14 residues. Per germline, CDR1 KGHSH and CDR2 LQKENI. The CDR3 coding sequence is TGTGTCAGCTCACCACGGCAGGAGAACACTGAAGCTTTCTTT. Translated: CVSSPRQENTEAFF.

The CDR3 coding sequence is TGTGCCAGCAGTTTAGCATCCGGGGGGGCCAGTGAGCAGTTCTTC. Translation gives CASSLASGGASEQFF. This sequence joins TRBV27 and TRBJ2-1; 8 bases fit TRBD2. CDR1 is MNHEY and CDR2 is SMNVEV in the germline V gene (reference sequence). Germline trimming cut 2 bases from V and 9 bases from J; bases unmatched to any gene: 9. The CDR3 is 15 residues long.

V gene TRBV25-1 combines with J gene TRBJ1-6, with D perhaps TRBD1 (5 bases). This CDR3 region has 12 residues. The germline V gene has CDR1 MGHDK and CDR2 SYGVNS. V was cut by 6 bases and J by 7 bases, with 7 bases left in between. CDR3 protein: CASRRGNSPLHF. The CDR3, as DNA: TGTGCCAGCAGAAGGGGAAATTCACCCCTCCACTTT.

This chain joins TRBV29-1 and TRBJ1-2; the match to TRBD1 covers 11 bases. The length of the CDR3 is 11 residues. Germline CDR1 reads SQVTM; CDR2 reads ANQGSEA. J lost 8 bases, V lost 7 bases, and 3 bases had no gene match. The CDR3 nucleotides are TGCAGCGGGGGACAGGGGGAAGGCTACACCTTC. Translation gives CSGGQGEGYTF.